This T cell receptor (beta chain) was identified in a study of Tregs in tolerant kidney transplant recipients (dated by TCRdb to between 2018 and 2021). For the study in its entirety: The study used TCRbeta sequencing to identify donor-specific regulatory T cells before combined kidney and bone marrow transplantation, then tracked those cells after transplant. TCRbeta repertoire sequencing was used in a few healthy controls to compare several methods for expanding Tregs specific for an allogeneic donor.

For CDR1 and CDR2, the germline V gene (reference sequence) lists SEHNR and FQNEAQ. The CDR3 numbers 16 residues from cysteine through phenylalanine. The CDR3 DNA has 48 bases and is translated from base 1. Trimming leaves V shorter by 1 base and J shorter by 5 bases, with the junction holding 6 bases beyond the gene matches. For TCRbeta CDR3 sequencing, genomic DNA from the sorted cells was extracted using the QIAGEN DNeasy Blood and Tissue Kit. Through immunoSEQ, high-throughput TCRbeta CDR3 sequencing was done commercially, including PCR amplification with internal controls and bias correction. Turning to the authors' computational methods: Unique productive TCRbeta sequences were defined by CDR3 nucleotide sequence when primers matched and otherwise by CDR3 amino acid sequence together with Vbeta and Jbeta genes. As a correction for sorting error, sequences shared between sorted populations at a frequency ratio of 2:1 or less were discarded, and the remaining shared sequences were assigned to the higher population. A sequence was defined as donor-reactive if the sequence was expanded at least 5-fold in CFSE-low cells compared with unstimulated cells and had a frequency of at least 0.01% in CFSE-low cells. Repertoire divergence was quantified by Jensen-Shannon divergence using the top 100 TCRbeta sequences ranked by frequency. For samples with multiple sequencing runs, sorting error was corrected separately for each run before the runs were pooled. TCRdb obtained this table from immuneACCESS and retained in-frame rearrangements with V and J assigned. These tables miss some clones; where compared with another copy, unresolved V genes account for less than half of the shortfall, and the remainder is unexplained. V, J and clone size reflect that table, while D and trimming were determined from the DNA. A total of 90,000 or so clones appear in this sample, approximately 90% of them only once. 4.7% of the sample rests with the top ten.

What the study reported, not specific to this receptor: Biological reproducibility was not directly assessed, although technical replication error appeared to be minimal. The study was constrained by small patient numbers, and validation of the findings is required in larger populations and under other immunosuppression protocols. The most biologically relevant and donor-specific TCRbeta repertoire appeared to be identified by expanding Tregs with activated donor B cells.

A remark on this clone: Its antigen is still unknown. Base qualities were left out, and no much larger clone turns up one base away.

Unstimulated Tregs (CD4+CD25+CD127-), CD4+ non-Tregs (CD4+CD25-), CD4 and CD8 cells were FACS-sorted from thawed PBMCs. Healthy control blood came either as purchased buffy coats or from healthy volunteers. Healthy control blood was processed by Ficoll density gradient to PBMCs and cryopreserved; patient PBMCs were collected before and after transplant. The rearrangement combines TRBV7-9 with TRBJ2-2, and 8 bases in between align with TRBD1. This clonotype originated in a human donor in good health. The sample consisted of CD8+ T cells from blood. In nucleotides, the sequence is TGTGCCAGCAGCTTAGGGAGGGACAGGACTACCGGGGAGCTGTTTTTT. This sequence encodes CASSLGRDRTTGELFF. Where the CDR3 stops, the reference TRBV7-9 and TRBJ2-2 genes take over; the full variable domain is DTGVSQNPRHKITKRGQNVTFRCDPISEHNRLYWYRQTLGQGPEFLTYFQNEAQLEKSRLLSDRFSAERPKGSFSTLEIQRTEQGDSAMYLCASSLGRDRTTGELFFGEGSRLTVL.